Given below is one T cell receptor beta chain in context. These data belong to a study of blood T cell repertoires in COVID-19. As for the study in general: The study drew acute and convalescent COVID-19 samples from the United States, Italy and Spain. The cDNA or gDNA used as material had been derived from T cells, B-cell-depleted T cells, or PBMCs.

The protocol was immunoSEQ multiplex PCR, while the TCRdb copy is restricted to in-frame clones and leaves out a portion. The sample yields about 140,000 clones, more than 75% seen once. The germline V gene has CDR1 SQVTM and CDR2 ANQGSEA. V lost 4 bases to trimming and J lost 7 bases, with 16 bases between them. The CDR3 has 13 amino acids. Cohort assignment relied on participant-reported clinical history. Sequencing was carried out using PBMCs or T cells enriched from blood (not recorded which). V gene TRBV29-1 combines with J gene TRBJ1-1; D possibly corresponds to TRBD1 (5 bases). This clonotype originated in a woman between 45 and 65 years old who had recovered from COVID-19. The CDR3 DNA follows: TGCAGCGTTGGAGAGGGCGGGACGGGTGAAGCTTTCTTT. It is translated as CSVGEGGTGEAFF.